This T cell receptor (beta chain) was found in a study of blood T cells in healthy people across ages. The CDR3 sequence is 15 residues long. The V gene's germline CDR1 is SGHRS and CDR2 YFSETQ. The V end was cut by 1 base, the J end by 1 base, with 12 bases between. Extracted total RNA amounted to at least 6 micrograms for each sample. Primers used in a second PCR of roughly 6 to 12 cycles were a sample-barcoded 5' primer and a J-beta primer mix. Every sample gave at least 3 million paired-end reads containing CDR3. MiXCR, run by TCRdb on the 5' RACE reads, gives a single entry per CDR3 protein. Counted here are 1.5 million to 2 million distinct CDR3 sequences, roughly 27% occurring once; the ten biggest clones make up about 8%.

J is TRBJ2-7 and V is TRBV5-1, with D possibly matching TRBD2 (6 bases). This clonotype was sampled from a woman aged 25 to 39 in good health. The sample taken for sequencing was blood. The CDR3 DNA sequence: TGCGCCAGCAGCTTGCTCCAGGGAGGATCCTACGAGCAGTACTTC. Protein product: CASSLLQGGSYEQYF.